The 30 T cell receptor beta chains reported below all come from one sample, sequenced in a study of T-cell memory formation after mild COVID-19. TCRdb called the 5' RACE reads again in MiXCR, with one record for every CDR3 protein. This table has a few hundred thousand distinct CDR3 sequences, 15% to 20% appearing once. Source material: PBMCs or a T cell subset sorted from them (not recorded which). The receptors here all came from a young man who had mild COVID-19 (a few samples of this study predate the infection). Cell type and time point are not known.

This chain links TRBV23-1 with TRBJ1-1, with unresolved D. TRBV23-1 is labeled an ORF, and its function is uncertain. Trimming shortened V by 0 bases and J by 2 bases, and 16 bases separated the two germline ends. CDR3 length: 17 residues. The CDR3 here is CASSQSNSAGTNTEAFF. CDR3 sequence (DNA): TGCGCCAGCAGTCAATCGAACTCGGCTGGAACAAACACTGAAGCTTTCTTT.

V usage is TRBV7-2 and J usage is TRBJ2-3; D possibly uses TRBD1 or TRBD2 (5 bases each). Trimming took off 5 bases at V and 5 bases at J, with 23 bases between the two ends. The CDR3 has 17 amino acids. Germline assignment: CDR1 SGHTA and CDR2 FQGNSA. The CDR3 sequence is CASSQGLGRAGIDTQYF. CDR3 DNA sequence: TGTGCCAGCAGCCAAGGGTTGGGCAGGGCCGGGATAGATACGCAGTATTTT.

The chain uses TRBV10-3 and TRBJ2-5, with 9 bases identical to TRBD2. Germline V CDR1 and CDR2: ENHRY, SYGVKD. The CDR3 contains 14 residues. The trim removed 8 bases at V and 5 bases at J, leaving 9 bases unmatched. CDR3 sequence reads: CAIRTTSGGETQYF. The CDR3 region has the DNA TGTGCCATCCGAACGACTAGCGGAGGGGAGACCCAGTACTTC.

V gene TRBV19 combines with J gene TRBJ1-2; D gene unclear. Germline lookup yields CDR1 LNHDA and CDR2 SQIVND (reference sequence). Trimming left V 1 base short and J 0 bases short, with 9 bases between. There are 15 residues in the CDR3. CDR3 in DNA: TGTGCCAGTAGTATAGGACGGCGAGCTAACTATGGCTACACCTTC. Translating gives CASSIGRRANYGYTF.

The chain carries TRBV9 and TRBJ2-5; 7 nucleotides line up with TRBD2. The CDR3 totals 16 residues. V gave up 3 bases and J gave up 2 bases; unmatched junction bases: 10. CDR1 SGDLS and CDR2 YYNGEE come from the germline V gene. In DNA form, the CDR3 reads TGTGCCAGCAGCGAGGGGAGCGGGGTTTTACAAGAGACCCAGTACTTC. It translates to CASSEGSGVLQETQYF.

V and J are TRBV6-4 and TRBJ2-7, with a weak D call TRBD1 (5 bases). The germline V gene has CDR1 MRHNA and CDR2 SNTAGT. The V end lost 6 bases, the J end lost 2 bases, and 14 bases lay between the germline ends. CDR3 length: 14 residues. The CDR3 DNA follows: TGTGCCAGCAGAGCAGGGTCCCTTACCTACGAGCAGTACGTC. Translating it yields CASRAGSLTYEQYV.

This chain uses TRBV27 with TRBJ2-2, with D unresolved. The V end was cut by 2 bases, the J end by 3 bases, with 4 bases between. Germline V gene lookup returns CDR1 MNHEY and CDR2 SMNVEV (reference sequence). This CDR3 spans 13 amino acids. The CDR3, as DNA: TGTGCCAGCAGTTTAACTTACACCGGGGAGCTGTTTTTT. Its protein is CASSLTYTGELFF.

This clonotype showed up just a few times. The chain uses TRBV6-6 and TRBJ1-3, with 8 bases lining up with TRBD1. This CDR3 contains 21 residues. Per germline, CDR1 MNHNY and CDR2 SVGAGI (reference sequence). J was trimmed by 0 bases and V by 0 bases; bases with no gene match: 16. The CDR3 spells CASSYSRQGWMGAHSGNTIYF. The CDR3 nucleotides are TGTGCCAGCAGTTACTCCCGACAGGGGTGGATGGGGGCTCACTCTGGAAACACCATATATTTT.

The chain joins TRBV12-3 or TRBV12-4 to TRBJ2-1, with 8 positions matching TRBD1. The V segment lost 3 bases and the J segment 8 bases; nucleotides outside the gene matches: 6. This CDR3 region has 14 residues. This CDR3 is CASSFGQGADEQFF. DNA for the CDR3: TGTGCCAGCAGTTTTGGGCAGGGGGCCGATGAGCAGTTCTTC.

This clonotype was seen at least ten times. V is TRBV7-9 and J is TRBJ2-3; D gene unclear. CDR3 size: 16 residues. Germline CDR1 and CDR2: SEHNR and FQNEAQ (reference sequence). V lost 4 bases, J lost 1 base, and 15 bases lay in between. The CDR3 nucleotides read TGTGCCAGCAGCTCCTACTCGGCCCCCGGCACAGATACGCAGTATTTT. Residues: CASSSYSAPGTDTQYF.

The CDR3, as DNA: TGTGCCAGCAGCGACTGGACAGGGTCCTACGAGCAGTACGTC. Its translation: CASSDWTGSYEQYV. The V and J genes are TRBV2 and TRBJ2-7; 8 nucleotides match TRBD1. The CDR3 contains 14 residues. CDR1 is SNHLY, CDR2 FYNNEI, per germline. V shed 6 bases, J shed 1 base, and the junction held 5 bases outside the gene matches.

The V gene is TRBV7-8, the J gene TRBJ2-3, with D possibly TRBD1 on 5 matching bases. This CDR3 has 14 amino acids. The V end lost 5 bases, the J end lost 0 bases, and 9 bases lay between the germline ends. The germline V gene encodes CDR1 SGHVS and CDR2 FQNEAQ. The DNA of the CDR3 is TGTGCCAGCAGCGGCAGGGTTAGCACAGATACGCAGTATTTT. Amino acids: CASSGRVSTDTQYF.

This clonotype was picked up a small number of times. The chain combines TRBV7-9 with TRBJ2-2; no clear D gene. The CDR3 is made up of 14 amino acids. V lost 4 bases and J 6 bases, leaving 12 bases between the germline ends. Germline V gene data show CDR1 as SEHNR and CDR2 as FQNEAQ (reference sequence). In nucleotides, the CDR3 is TGTGCCAGCAGCTCCGGCCGCCCGGCCGGGGAGCTGTTTTTT. Translation gives CASSSGRPAGELFF.

The rearrangement joins TRBV6-6 to TRBJ2-7, with D uncertain. Germline CDR1 is MNHNY and CDR2 is SVGAGI (reference sequence). Deletions cut 10 bases from V and 2 bases from J, with 12 bases between. CDR3 size: 12 residues. This CDR3 reads CATIDGTYEQYF. DNA of the CDR3: TGTGCCACCATCGACGGAACCTACGAGCAGTACTTC.

In its sample, this clonotype was seen a few times. CDR3: CASSPGQGRAKNIQYF. CDR3 nucleotides: TGTGCCAGCAGTCCGGGACAGGGGAGGGCCAAAAACATTCAGTACTTC. This chain uses TRBV28 with TRBJ2-4; 10 nucleotides match TRBD1. Germline V lookup: CDR1 MDHEN, CDR2 SYDVKM. V lost 5 bases, J lost 1 base, and 5 bases stayed unmatched. CDR3 length: 16 residues.

At least ten counts were recorded for this clonotype. The chain joins TRBV5-1 to TRBJ2-3, with D perhaps matching TRBD1 or TRBD2 (6 bases each). Trimming took off 3 bases at V and 3 bases at J, with 17 bases between the two ends. Germline V gene data show CDR1 as SGHRS and CDR2 as YFSETQ. The CDR3 sequence is 16 residues long. CDR3 in amino acids: CASSSTSRGRTDTQYF. CDR3 nucleotide sequence: TGCGCCAGCAGCTCCACCTCGAGGGGGAGGACAGATACGCAGTATTTT.

CDR3 nucleotides: TGTGCCACCAGTGGCCAAGATGCCGGCACAGATACGCAGTATTTT. Translated: CATSGQDAGTDTQYF. The chain is built from TRBV24-1 and TRBJ2-3; no firm D call. In germline, CDR1 is KGHDR, CDR2 SFDVKD. The ends were cut back, 5 bases at V and 1 base at J, with 12 bases in the middle. The CDR3 has 15 residues.

The chain is built from TRBV27 and TRBJ2-7; the D is unclear. Trimming pared 9 bases from V and 6 bases from J, leaving 18 bases between. This CDR3 region has 13 residues. The germline gives CDR1 MNHEY, CDR2 SMNVEV (reference sequence). The CDR3 DNA sequence: TGTGCCAGTTCGTTTGGGTACGGCTCCGAGCAGTACTTC. Encoded protein: CASSFGYGSEQYF.

This clonotype was counted only a few times. The V call is TRBV20-1, the J call TRBJ2-1; D is uncertain. Between the trimmed V and J ends, which lost 6 bases and 5 bases, there was a span of 14 bases. The CDR3 totals 13 residues. Germline CDR1 and CDR2: DFQATT and SNEGSKA (reference sequence). Written as DNA, the CDR3 is TGCAGTGCGGGTCTCCCCGGGCACAATGAGCAGTTCTTC. Translating it yields CSAGLPGHNEQFF.

The chain is built from TRBV7-9 and TRBJ2-7, with 7 nucleotides matching TRBD1. CDR1 SEHNR and CDR2 FQNEAQ come from the germline V gene (reference sequence). The trim removed 5 bases at V and 2 bases at J, leaving 6 bases unmatched. The CDR3 length is 14 residues. CDR3 region: CASSNWDSPYEQYF. The CDR3 DNA reads TGTGCCAGCAGCAACTGGGACAGTCCCTACGAGCAGTACTTC.

This clonotype showed up just a few times. This chain links TRBV7-9 with TRBJ1-6; D uncertain. Per germline, CDR1 SEHNR and CDR2 FQNEAQ (reference sequence). V lost 5 bases, J lost 5 bases, and 10 bases lay in between. The CDR3 is made up of 14 amino acids. CDR3 coding DNA: TGTGCCAGCAGCATGAACGGGCATAATTCACCCCTCCACTTT. As protein: CASSMNGHNSPLHF.

This clonotype was recorded many times. This chain connects TRBV11-2 to TRBJ2-3; possibly TRBD1 for D (6 bases). This CDR3 has 14 amino acids. V lost 4 bases and J lost 3, with 11 bases in between. Looked up from germline, CDR1 is SGHAT and CDR2 is FQNNGV. The CDR3 loop is CASSSGQQTDTQYF. DNA for the CDR3: TGTGCCAGCAGCTCTGGACAGCAGACAGATACGCAGTATTTT.

This clonotype has a handful of counts. The genes are TRBV5-1 and TRBJ2-5; weak D call: TRBD1 (6 bases). The CDR3 has 16 residues. CDR1 and CDR2 from the germline V gene are SGHRS and YFSETQ. With 4 bases removed from V and 3 bases from J, the gap between germline ends came to 19 bases. The CDR3 sequence is CASSLQPGQQEETQYF. The CDR3 coding sequence is TGCGCCAGCAGCCTGCAACCGGGACAACAAGAAGAGACCCAGTACTTC.

The chain joins TRBV3-1 to TRBJ2-7, with a possible D match to TRBD1 (5 bases). CDR3 size: 15 residues. Germline CDR1 and CDR2: LGHDT and YNNKEL (reference sequence). V dropped 1 base and J dropped 5 bases, with 15 bases sitting between them. CDR3 in amino acids: CASSQVRRAKDEQYF. CDR3 nucleotides: TGTGCCAGCAGCCAAGTCCGCAGGGCTAAGGACGAGCAGTACTTC.

The chain combines TRBV6-6 with TRBJ2-1, with 8 positions matching TRBD1. There are 15 residues in the CDR3. CDR1 and CDR2 (germline): MNHNY, SVGAGI (reference sequence). V trimming: 6 bases; J trimming: 1 base; junction bases outside the gene matches: 5. In DNA, the CDR3 is TGTGCCAGCAGCCCACAGGGGGTTTCCTACAATGAGCAGTTCTTC. Translated: CASSPQGVSYNEQFF.

The J gene is TRBJ2-7, the V gene TRBV7-8; perhaps TRBD1 as D (5 bases). Germline V gives CDR1 SGHVS, CDR2 FQNEAQ. The CDR3 is 14 amino acids. The V gene lost 5 bases and the J gene lost 5 bases, with 16 bases spanning the gap. The DNA for the CDR3 is TGTGCCAGCAGCCCACAGGTCCCAGACCACGAGCAGTACGTC. This sequence encodes CASSPQVPDHEQYV.

The table lists this clonotype with a few counts. The chain employs TRBV12-3 or TRBV12-4 and TRBJ2-1; TRBD2 might be the D (6 bases). V lost 2 bases to trimming and J lost 8 bases, with 13 bases between them. This CDR3 is 14 amino acids long. CDR3 residues: CASSLYGGRDEQFF. The DNA for the CDR3 is TGTGCCAGCAGTTTATACGGGGGAAGGGATGAGCAGTTCTTC.

The V call is TRBV7-6, the J call TRBJ2-1; D possibly corresponds to TRBD2 (6 bases). The length of the CDR3 is 14 residues. CDR1 is SGHVS, CDR2 FNYEAQ, per germline. V was shortened by 1 base and J by 5 bases, with 9 bases between the two germline ends. CDR3 nucleotide sequence: TGTGCCAGCAGCTTAGGCGGGGCTAACAATGAGCAGTTCTTC. Residues: CASSLGGANNEQFF.

This chain links TRBV29-1 with TRBJ2-1; D not resolved. The CDR3 spans 12 residues. V lost 5 bases and J 8 bases, leaving 13 bases between the germline ends. The germline gives CDR1 SQVTM, CDR2 ANQGSEA. CDR3 loop: CSVPGLLDEQFF. CDR3 in DNA: TGCAGCGTTCCGGGTTTGTTGGATGAGCAGTTCTTC.

The chain has TRBV5-1 and TRBJ2-4; D unresolved. The CDR3 is 15 amino acids. V lost 1 base and J lost 0, with 8 bases in between. Germline assignment: CDR1 SGHRS and CDR2 YFSETQ. CDR3 amino acids: CASSLTTVAKNIQYF. The CDR3, as DNA: TGCGCCAGCAGCTTGACCACAGTAGCCAAAAACATTCAGTACTTC.